The following is a TCR beta chain sequence with its context. It lacks a known antigen. Base qualities are not provided; no much larger clone lies one nucleotide away. The data derive from a study of blood T cell repertoires in COVID-19 (dated by TCRdb to the early 2020s). Notes on the research overall: Samples covering the acute and convalescent phases of COVID-19 were provided by collaborators in the United States, Italy and Spain. The prospective study material was composed of cDNA or gDNA derived from T cells, B-cell-depleted T cells, or PBMCs. The dataset comprised deeply sampled blood TCRbeta repertoires from subjects exposed to, actively infected with, or recovered from COVID-19. The repertoires were released in a freely available public database intended as a resource for research on the immune response to SARS-CoV-2. The samples were drawn from the first 160 participants of the ongoing ImmuneRACE study and from 1,254 subjects provided by 6 global collaborators. A de-identified subject ID, COVID-19 status, age in years and sex were almost always included in the sample metadata. Where available, HLA class I and class II types were obtained from metadata supplied by the sample provider rather than from assay-based typing.

Broad study findings and their caveats: The quantity of clinical and demographic metadata differed by source and by participant and was supplied without curation.

TCRbeta CDR3 regions were amplified from genomic DNA using the immunoSEQ Assay, a bias-controlled multiplex PCR. The paper's processing steps were these. The number of nucleated cells in each sample was estimated by amplification of reference gene primers within the assay. Sequence reads were collapsed and filtered to measure the absolute abundance of every unique TCRbeta CDR3 rearrangement. For each sample, productive Simpson clonality was calculated as the square root of Simpson's diversity index over productive rearrangements. TCRdb obtained this table from immuneACCESS and retained in-frame rearrangements with V and J assigned. These tables miss some clones; where compared with another copy, unresolved V genes account for less than half of the shortfall, and the remainder is unexplained. The D gene and trimming were derived from the DNA, and the V and J assignments and clone size from that table. For this sample there are 200,000 to 250,000 clones; about 90% appear just once. Together, the top ten hold 9.5% to 15% of the sample.

There are 13 amino acids in the CDR3, from cysteine to phenylalanine inclusive. Only the CDR3 DNA stays, 39 bases, in frame from base 1. Trimming takes 2 bases from V and 0 bases from J, and the germline ends sit 2 bases apart. The germline V gene provides CDR1 SNHLY and CDR2 FYNNEI. Another Seattle source contributed samples from volunteer blood donors who had recovered from COVID-19. Each collaborating institution followed its own protocols to collect whole blood in K2EDTA tubes. For TCRbeta analysis, collaborators shipped samples in one of three forms: frozen whole blood, isolated PBMCs, or DNA extracted from either of those sample types.

The chain was built from TRBV2 and TRBJ1-5; no D gene call is confident. Sequenced input: peripheral blood. The TCR comes from a woman between 18 and 30 years old who had recovered from COVID-19. The CDR3 amino acid sequence is: CASSEYSNQPQHF. The DNA is as follows: TGTGCCAGCAGTGAATATAGCAATCAGCCCCAGCATTTT.